These 17 T cell receptor beta chains were all obtained from the same sample, sequenced in a study of monozygotic twins with inflammatory bowel disease. TCRdb reanalyzed the 5' RACE reads and collapses them to one entry per CDR3 protein, without DNA. The sample's table shows just over 300,000 distinct CDR3 sequences. The material sequenced was blood. These receptors were taken from a human donor with ulcerative colitis or Crohn's disease, or a healthy co-twin of an affected twin (not recorded which).

This chain links TRBV6-6 with TRBJ2-3. The CDR3 runs to 13 residues. The germline V gene has CDR1 MNHNY and CDR2 SVGAGI (reference sequence). This CDR3 reads CATHRLETDTQYF.

CDR3 region: CSARDLGAEWQETQYF. This sequence joins TRBV20-1 and TRBJ2-5; the TCRdb call, TRBD1, lacks DNA for checking. Germline lookup yields CDR1 DFQATT and CDR2 SNEGSKA (reference sequence). CDR3 length: 16 residues.

This rearrangement joins TRBV7-2 to TRBJ2-3; the TCRdb D gene call, TRBD1, has no DNA to confirm it. CDR1 is SGHTA and CDR2 is FQGNSA in the germline V gene. The CDR3 has 14 amino acids. CDR3 loop: CASSLRTGEDTQYF.

The chain carries TRBV5-1 and TRBJ2-5; TCRdb calls TRBD2, which cannot be checked without DNA. From germline, CDR1 is SGHRS and CDR2 YFSETQ. The length of the CDR3 is 16 residues. The chain's CDR3 is CASSALTSGGKETQYF.

CDR3 region: CASSVGGLEQFF. The chain joins TRBV12-3 or TRBV12-4 to TRBJ2-1; no DNA is available, so the TRBD1 call from TCRdb remains unchecked. The CDR3 totals 12 residues.

The genes are TRBV15 and TRBJ1-2. The CDR3 sequence is 17 residues long. Germline V CDR1 and CDR2: LNHNV, YYDKDF (reference sequence). The CDR3 is CATSRDRNPMLGYGYTF.

The V and J genes are TRBV6-2 or TRBV6-3 and TRBJ2-4. Germline V gene lookup returns CDR1 MNHEY and CDR2 SVGEGT. The CDR3 runs 14 residues. This CDR3 reads CASSYVVAKNIQYF.

The chain joins TRBV7-2 to TRBJ1-5; TCRdb returns TRBD1, unconfirmable since there is no DNA. Germline assignment: CDR1 SGHTA and CDR2 FQGNSA. CDR3 size: 16 residues. The CDR3 sequence is CASSLAQDRVGQPQHF.

The chain is built from TRBV2 and TRBJ2-7. The CDR3 covers 11 residues. The V gene's germline CDR1 is SNHLY and CDR2 FYNNEI. CDR3 protein: CASSEYYEQYF. Combining the CDR3 with reference TRBV2 and TRBJ2-7 gives the whole variable domain EPEVTQTPSHQVTQMGQEVILRCVPISNHLYFYWYRQILGQKVEFLVSFYNNEISEKSEIFDDQFSVERPDGSNFTLKIRSTKLEDSAMYFCASSEYYEQYFGPGTRLTVT.

The chain uses TRBV20-1 and TRBJ2-1; checking the TCRdb D call of TRBD2 is not possible without DNA. The CDR3 is 19 amino acids. The germline gives CDR1 DFQATT, CDR2 SNEGSKA (reference sequence). The CDR3 loop reads CSAYPTGERLAGGYNEQFF.

The genes are TRBV6-4 and TRBJ2-1; TCRdb's assignment of TRBD2 cannot be checked, as there is no DNA. The germline V gene encodes CDR1 MRHNA and CDR2 SNTAGT. This CDR3 spans 16 amino acids. CDR3: CASSGGTSDTYNEQFF.

The chain joins TRBV18 to TRBJ2-7; TCRdb reports TRBD1, a call that lacks DNA to check it against. Per germline, CDR1 KGHSH and CDR2 LQKENI. CDR3 length: 14 amino acids. Here the CDR3 reads CASSRYRDTHEQYF. The entire variable domain, with the rest obtained from reference TRBV18 and TRBJ2-7, is as follows: NAGVMQNPRHLVRRRGQEARLRCSPMKGHSHVYWYRQLPEEGLKFMVYLQKENIIDESGMPKERFSAEFPKEGPSILRIQQVVRGDSAAYFCASSRYRDTHEQYFGPGTRLTVT.

This chain connects TRBV5-1 to TRBJ1-2; TCRdb's assignment of TRBD1 cannot be checked, as there is no DNA. Germline values: CDR1 SGHRS, CDR2 YFSETQ. The CDR3 contains 14 residues. The CDR3 loop reads CASSLRGIDYGYTF.

The chain couples TRBV20-1 to TRBJ2-4; TCRdb picks TRBD2, but there is no DNA to check that call. The CDR3 contains 16 residues. Germline V CDR1 and CDR2: DFQATT, SNEGSKA (reference sequence). CDR3 amino acids: CSASNSGGLAKNIQYF.

The chain joins TRBV6-5 to TRBJ2-5; TCRdb reports TRBD2, a call that lacks DNA to check it against. The CDR3 loop spans 15 amino acids. The germline CDR1 and CDR2 sequences are MNHEY and SVGAGI. Here the CDR3 reads CASSYRGGVQETQYF.

The chain links TRBV27 to TRBJ2-1; TCRdb picks TRBD2, but there is no DNA to check that call. Germline-derived CDR1 and CDR2 are MNHEY and SMNVEV (reference sequence). This CDR3 is built from 15 residues. CDR3: CASTPWAQRYNEQFF.

This chain links TRBV15 with TRBJ1-4. This CDR3 is built from 16 residues. Per the germline V gene, CDR1 is LNHNV and CDR2 is YYDKDF (reference sequence). The CDR3 spells CATSRDVLGVSEKLFF.